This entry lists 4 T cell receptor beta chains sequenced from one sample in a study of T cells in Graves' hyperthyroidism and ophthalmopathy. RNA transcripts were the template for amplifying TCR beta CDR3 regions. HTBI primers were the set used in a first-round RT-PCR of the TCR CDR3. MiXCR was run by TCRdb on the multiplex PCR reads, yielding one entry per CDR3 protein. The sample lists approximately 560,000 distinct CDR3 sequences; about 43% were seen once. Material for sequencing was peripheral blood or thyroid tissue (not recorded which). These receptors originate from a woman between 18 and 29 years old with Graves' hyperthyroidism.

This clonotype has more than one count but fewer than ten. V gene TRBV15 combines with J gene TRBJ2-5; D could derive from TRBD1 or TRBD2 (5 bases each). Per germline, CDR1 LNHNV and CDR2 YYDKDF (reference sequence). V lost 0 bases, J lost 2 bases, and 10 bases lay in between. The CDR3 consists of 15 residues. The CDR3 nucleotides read TGTGCCACCAGCAGAGATCGGGGCTTACAAGAGACCCAGTACTTC. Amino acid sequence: CATSRDRGLQETQYF.

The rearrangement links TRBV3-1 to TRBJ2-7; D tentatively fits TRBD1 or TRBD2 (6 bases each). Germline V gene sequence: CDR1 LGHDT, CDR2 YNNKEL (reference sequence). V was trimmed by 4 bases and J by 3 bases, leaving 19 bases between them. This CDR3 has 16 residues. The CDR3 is CASSPGVSAGHYEQYF. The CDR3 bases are TGTGCCAGCAGCCCAGGGGTTTCTGCGGGGCACTACGAGCAGTACTTC.

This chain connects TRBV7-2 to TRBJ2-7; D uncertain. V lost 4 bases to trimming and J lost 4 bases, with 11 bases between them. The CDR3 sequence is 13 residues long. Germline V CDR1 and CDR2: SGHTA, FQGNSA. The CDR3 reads CASSSELEYEQYF. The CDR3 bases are TGTGCCAGCAGCTCTGAACTGGAGTACGAGCAGTACTTC.

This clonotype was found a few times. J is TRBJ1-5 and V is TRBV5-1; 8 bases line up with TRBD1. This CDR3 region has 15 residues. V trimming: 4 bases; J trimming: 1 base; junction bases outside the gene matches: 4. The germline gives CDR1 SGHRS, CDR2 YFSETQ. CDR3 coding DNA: TGCGCCAGCAGCAAACAGGGGGGGAGCAATCAGCCCCAGCATTTT. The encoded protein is CASSKQGGSNQPQHF.